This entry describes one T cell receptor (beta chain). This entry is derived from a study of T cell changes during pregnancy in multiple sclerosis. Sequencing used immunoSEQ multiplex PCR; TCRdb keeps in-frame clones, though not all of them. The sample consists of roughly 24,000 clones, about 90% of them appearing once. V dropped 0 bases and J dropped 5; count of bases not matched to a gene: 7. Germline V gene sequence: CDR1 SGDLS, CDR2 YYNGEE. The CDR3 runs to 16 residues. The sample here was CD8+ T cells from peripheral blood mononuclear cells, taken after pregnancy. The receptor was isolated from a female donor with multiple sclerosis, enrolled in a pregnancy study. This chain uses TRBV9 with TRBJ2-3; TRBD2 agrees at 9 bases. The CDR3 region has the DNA TGTGCCAGCAGCGTAGTCCCAGCGGGAGGAAGAGATACGCAGTATTTT. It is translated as CASSVVPAGGRDTQYF. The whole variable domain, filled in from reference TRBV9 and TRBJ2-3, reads DSGVTQTPKHLITATGQRVTLRCSPRSGDLSVYWYQQSLDQGLQFLIQYYNGEERAKGNILERFSAQQFPDLHSELNLSSLELGDSALYFCASSVVPAGGRDTQYFGPGTRLTVL.